These T cell receptor beta chains were read from a single sample in a study of blood T cells in healthy people across ages. TCRdb analysed the 5' RACE reads with MiXCR anew, one entry per CDR3 protein. The data show 1.5 million to 2 million distinct CDR3 sequences, 28% seen once. The sequenced sample was blood. These receptors all stem from a woman aged 30 to 39 in good health. Each CDR3 is given without its conserved first and last residue. Each record gives: J gene, clone size, V gene, CDR3 protein. Rows may omit the clone size; those that give it use once, few, many or a size class.

TRBJ2-5,NA,TRBV29-1,SVEGGGRETQY
TRBJ1-5,many,TRBV7-6,ASSLAGEQPQH
TRBJ2-1,few,TRBV9,ASSVLAGGFSYNEQF
TRBJ2-5,NA,TRBV11-2,ASGFLGETQY
TRBJ2-3,NA,TRBV7-9,ASRRATVTDTQY
TRBJ1-5,many,TRBV3-1,ASSQADQPQH
TRBJ2-7,many,TRBV12-3/TRBV12-4,ASKAGGLTSYEQY
TRBJ2-1,NA,TRBV7-2,ASRPGLAGHNEQF
TRBJ1-4,NA,TRBV6-5,ASSYSGGVREKRF
TRBJ1-1,NA,TRBV4-1,ASSRDGSMNTEAF
TRBJ2-3,NA,TRBV11-2,ASRLLAGGRDTQY
TRBJ1-3,few,TRBV4-2,ASSQDSTRDPSGNTIY
TRBJ2-7,NA,TRBV5-6,ASSLVGETYEQY
TRBJ2-6,many,TRBV12-3/TRBV12-4,ASSPGQGSGANVLT
TRBJ2-4,many,TRBV9,ASSPSASGGLVIQY
TRBJ2-7,NA,TRBV12-3/TRBV12-4,ASSPGTRPYDQY
TRBJ2-1,once,TRBV2,ASSEESAPYNEQF
TRBJ2-5,NA,TRBV21-1,ASSKVRVQETQY
TRBJ1-6,NA,TRBV2,ASSEDRVTLH
TRBJ1-2,few,TRBV12-3/TRBV12-4,ASRPGPSNYGYT
TRBJ2-3,few,TRBV20-1,SAPETSGVSSTDTQY
TRBJ1-1,many,TRBV6-5,ASSRSTGANTEAF
TRBJ2-1,NA,TRBV11-1,ASSLLGLELAGGGNEQF
TRBJ1-1,NA,TRBV29-1,SVRPTLGHTEAF
TRBJ2-3,few,TRBV4-3,ASSQELRASGVDTQY
TRBJ2-1,many,TRBV7-9,ASSLPGTDYNEQF
TRBJ2-7,many,TRBV18,ASSSGTSGYEQY
TRBJ2-1,many,TRBV12-3/TRBV12-4,ASSSSSGAYNEQF
TRBJ2-3,many,TRBV12-5,ASGGLAGAGDTQY
TRBJ2-1,NA,TRBV6-1,ASSVGTPPSNEQF
TRBJ1-4,NA,TRBV30,AWSPPAVRGLF
TRBJ1-2,few,TRBV28,ASRKPGTGYT
TRBJ1-1,NA,TRBV20-1,SAPGTGGTEAF
TRBJ2-7,NA,TRBV6-1,ASSEAWTSSYEQY
TRBJ2-3,few,TRBV11-2,ASSLGPPGTDTQY
TRBJ1-1,NA,TRBV5-5,ASSLVAGAEAF
TRBJ1-1,few,TRBV28,ASPPGTTGKKGTEAF
TRBJ1-2,many,TRBV9,ASSAGQGGYGYT
TRBJ2-7,few,TRBV5-1,ASSLGLLAGGEDEQY
TRBJ2-5,few,TRBV7-2,ASSLVGLARETQY
TRBJ2-6,NA,TRBV2,ASSGDAGANVLT
TRBJ2-1,NA,TRBV9,ASSVATGEEQPAYNEQF
TRBJ2-5,NA,TRBV14,ASSQVGQLPGETQY
TRBJ2-7,NA,TRBV3-1,ASSQDGIGGRTQY
TRBJ1-2,few,TRBV15,ATRRQGSYGYT
TRBJ2-4,NA,TRBV20-1,SARETGLLLAKNIQY
TRBJ2-7,NA,TRBV5-1,ASSQPGVSYEQY
TRBJ2-1,NA,TRBV5-6,ASTVVELALHEQF
TRBJ2-5,many,TRBV7-2,ASSGTSGSGRETQY
TRBJ2-3,few,TRBV20-1,SARGILGLAGADPPDTQY
TRBJ2-3,few,TRBV12-3/TRBV12-4,ASSLIAPPLIAGVGTDTQY
TRBJ2-2,NA,TRBV5-1,ASSLRAGANTGELF